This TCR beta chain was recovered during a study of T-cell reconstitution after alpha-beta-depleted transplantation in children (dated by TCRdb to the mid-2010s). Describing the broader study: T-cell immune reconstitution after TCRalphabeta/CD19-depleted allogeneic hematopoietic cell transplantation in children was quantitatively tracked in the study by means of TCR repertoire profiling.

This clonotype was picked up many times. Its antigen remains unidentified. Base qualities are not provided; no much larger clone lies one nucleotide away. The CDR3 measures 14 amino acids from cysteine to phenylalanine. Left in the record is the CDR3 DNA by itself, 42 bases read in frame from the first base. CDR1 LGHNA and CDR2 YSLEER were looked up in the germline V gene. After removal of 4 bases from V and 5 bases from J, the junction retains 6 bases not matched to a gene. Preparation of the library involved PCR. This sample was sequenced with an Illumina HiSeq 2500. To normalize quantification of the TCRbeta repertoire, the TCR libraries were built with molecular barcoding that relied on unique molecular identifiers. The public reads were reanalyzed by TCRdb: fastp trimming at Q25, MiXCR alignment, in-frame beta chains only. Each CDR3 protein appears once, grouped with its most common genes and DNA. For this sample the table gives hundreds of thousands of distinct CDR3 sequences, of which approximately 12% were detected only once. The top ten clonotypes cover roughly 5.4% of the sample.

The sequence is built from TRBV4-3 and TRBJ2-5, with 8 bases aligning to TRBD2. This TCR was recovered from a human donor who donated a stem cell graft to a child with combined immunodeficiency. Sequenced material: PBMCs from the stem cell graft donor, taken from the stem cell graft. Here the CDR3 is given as CASSPSGSRETQYF. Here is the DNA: TGCGCCAGCAGCCCCAGCGGGAGTCGCGAGACCCAGTACTTC.